The present T cell receptor beta chain was sequenced within a study of cytomegalovirus exposure and HLA in healthy donors. Points from the study as a whole: Most TCR sequences showed up rarely, but some public TCRs showed up in many donors. The investigators catalogued some 150 TCR beta chains as cytomegalovirus-associated. Accounts indicate the classifier identified cytomegalovirus status with strong specificity and sensitivity. Among the CMV-associated chains, three were confirmed in vitro as specific for CMV antigens.

The CDR3 consists of 11 residues. Germline V gives CDR1 SQVTM, CDR2 ANQGSEA. V trimming: 7 bases; J trimming: 6 bases; junction bases outside the gene matches: 3. Comments on this clone: Its antigen is still unknown.

TCRdb's copy holds only in-frame clones and misses some; the assay was immunoSEQ multiplex PCR. The data hold tens of thousands of clones, with 84% observed a single time. The sequenced material came from PBMCs. V gene TRBV29-1 combines with J gene TRBJ1-2; 9 nucleotides match TRBD1. The sequence derives from a woman younger than 30 in good health and CMV-seropositive. The CDR3 DNA reads as TGCAGCGCCGGGGACAGGGATGGCTACACCTTC. It translates to CSAGDRDGYTF.